The entry that follows covers one T cell receptor beta chain sequence. These data originate in a study of T cells in narcolepsy. Repertoires were generated with immunoSEQ multiplex PCR, while TCRdb's copy carries only in-frame clones and drops some. The data contain about 24,000 clones, approximately 85% of them seen just once; the ten biggest clones take up 1.3%. The trim removed 4 bases at V and 0 bases at J, leaving 4 bases unmatched. The CDR3 contains 15 residues. Germline-derived CDR1 and CDR2 are LNHDA and SQIVND (reference sequence). This receptor was obtained from a human donor with narcolepsy. The rearrangement links TRBV19 to TRBJ2-3; 7 bases align to TRBD1. Sequenced sample: CD45RA- memory CD4+ T cells from PBMCs. CDR3 protein: CASSRDRSSTDTQYF. The DNA for the CDR3 is TGTGCCAGTAGTAGGGACAGATCTAGCACAGATACGCAGTATTTT.